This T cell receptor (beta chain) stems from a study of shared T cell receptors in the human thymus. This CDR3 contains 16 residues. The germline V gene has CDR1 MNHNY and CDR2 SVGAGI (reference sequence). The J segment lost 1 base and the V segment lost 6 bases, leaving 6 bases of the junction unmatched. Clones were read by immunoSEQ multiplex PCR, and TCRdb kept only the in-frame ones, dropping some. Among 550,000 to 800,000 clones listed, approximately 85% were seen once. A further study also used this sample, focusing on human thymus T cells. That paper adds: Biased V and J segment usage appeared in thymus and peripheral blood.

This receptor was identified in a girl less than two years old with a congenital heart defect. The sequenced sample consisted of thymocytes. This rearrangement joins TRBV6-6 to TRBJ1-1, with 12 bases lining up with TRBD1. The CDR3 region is CASSRGTGGANTEAFF. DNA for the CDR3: TGTGCCAGCAGCCGAGGGACAGGGGGCGCGAACACTGAAGCTTTCTTT.